This is a list of T cell receptor beta chains from one sample in a study of cytomegalovirus exposure and HLA in healthy donors. Using immunoSEQ multiplex PCR, the repertoire was profiled, and TCRdb retains in-frame clones only, with some absent. The sample carries 150,000 to 200,000 clones, 87% recorded once. The specimen sequenced was PBMCs. These receptors were collected from a young woman in good health and CMV-seronegative. The CDR3 runs from the conserved cysteine through the conserved F or W.

TRBV9	TRBJ1-2	CASSVGPVPGYGYTF
TRBV7-9	TRBJ2-5	CASSLLGAGQKETQYF
TRBV5-4	TRBJ2-5	CASSLASSGETQYF
TRBV15	TRBJ2-7	CATSREAGQGYEQYF
TRBV6-5	TRBJ2-5	CASSYSRVAGGETQYF
TRBV4-1	TRBJ2-5	CASSQNPGEKETQYF
TRBV2	TRBJ2-1	CASSEIGGYNEQFF
TRBV14	TRBJ1-5	CASSQEGGNQPQHF
TRBV29-1	TRBJ1-2	CSARVWYDYGYTF
TRBV18	TRBJ1-1	CASSLATGLGTEAFF
TRBV6-1	TRBJ2-5	CASSEALGQQETQYF
TRBV30	TRBJ2-3	CAWSPSGRVGDTQYF
TRBV6-1	TRBJ2-1	CASRGQGKSYNEQFF
TRBV4-1	TRBJ2-7	CASSQGWGERTYEQYF